This T cell receptor beta chain was observed in a study of blood T cell repertoires in COVID-19. The length of the CDR3 is 19 residues. Germline values: CDR1 SGDLS, CDR2 YYNGEE. V lost 0 bases to trimming and J lost 6 bases; unmatched junction nucleotides: 8. Here immunoSEQ multiplex PCR was the method, and the copy in TCRdb shows in-frame clones only, minus some. The sample shows fewer than 300,000 clones, roughly 85% of them seen only once. The TCR originated in a woman between 50 and 59 years old who had recovered from COVID-19. The sample comprised peripheral blood. The rearrangement joins TRBV9 to TRBJ2-2, with TRBD2 identical over 16 bases. This chain's CDR3 is CASSVGPGLAGGPAGELFF. Here the CDR3 DNA reads TGTGCCAGCAGCGTAGGTCCGGGACTAGCGGGAGGGCCGGCCGGGGAGCTGTTTTTT. Variable domain in full (rest from reference TRBV9 and TRBJ2-2): DSGVTQTPKHLITATGQRVTLRCSPRSGDLSVYWYQQSLDQGLQFLIQYYNGEERAKGNILERFSAQQFPDLHSELNLSSLELGDSALYFCASSVGPGLAGGPAGELFFGEGSRLTVL.